These 28 T cell receptor beta chains came from one sample sequenced in a study of tumor-infiltrating lymphocytes in oesophageal squamous cell carcinoma. Each CDR3 protein is one row after TCRdb ran MiXCR on the PCR reads. The data hold approximately 9,600 distinct CDR3 sequences, with 58% observed a single time. Specimen: esophageal tumor tissue. The receptor source for this set is a female donor with esophageal squamous cell carcinoma.

Relative to its sample, this clonotype is medium-sized. V gene TRBV7-3 combines with J gene TRBJ2-7; weak D call: TRBD1 (5 bases). The germline V gene has CDR1 SGHTA and CDR2 FQGTGA. V lost 5 bases to trimming and J lost 7 bases, with 15 bases between them. This CDR3 is built from 13 residues. CDR3 DNA sequence: TGTGCCAGCAGCGTCGACAGAGAACGTGAGCAGTACTTC. It yields the protein CASSVDREREQYF.

This clonotype showed up just a few times. The rearrangement joins TRBV7-6 to TRBJ2-1; TRBD2 agrees at 7 bases. The better agreement between TRBJ2-7 and the DNA end casts doubt on the J call. Germline lookup yields CDR1 SGHVS and CDR2 FNYEAQ. This CDR3 comprises 16 residues. DNA of the CDR3: TGTGCCAGCAGTTCCACTAGCGAAAGCTCCTACAATGAGCAGTACTTC. This encodes CASSSTSESSYNEQYF.

This clonotype was observed a few times. V gene TRBV12-3 or TRBV12-4 combines with J gene TRBJ2-5, with D unclear. The better agreement between TRBJ2-7 and the DNA end casts doubt on the J call. This CDR3 has 11 residues. CDR3 DNA sequence: TGTGCCAGCAGTTTCGGCTACGAGCAGTACTTC. It specifies CASSFGYEQYF.

The chain employs TRBV12-3 or TRBV12-4 and TRBJ2-5; D uncertain. The J call may be faulty, since TRBJ2-1 better matches the DNA end. The CDR3 has 14 residues. DNA for the CDR3: TGTGCCAGCAGTTTATGGGGAAACTGGAATGAGCAGTTCTTC. It yields the protein CASSLWGNWNEQFF.

The chain joins TRBV7-9 to TRBJ2-6; 7 bases agree with TRBD2. V lost 3 bases to trimming and J lost 0 bases; unmatched junction nucleotides: 2. The CDR3 has 16 residues. Germline CDR1 reads SEHNR; CDR2 reads FQNEAQ (reference sequence). CDR3 in amino acids: CASSFGGSSGANVLTF. The CDR3 DNA reads as TGTGCCAGCAGCTTCGGGGGGAGCTCTGGGGCCAACGTCCTGACTTTC.

This clonotype came up a few times. This chain uses TRBV11-2 with TRBJ2-1; tentatively, D is TRBD1 or TRBD2 (5 bases each). V was clipped by 2 bases and J by 3 bases, with 11 bases between them. The germline V gene has CDR1 SGHAT and CDR2 FQNNGV. This CDR3 is 15 amino acids long. This CDR3 reads CASSLSRGDYNEQFF. CDR3 coding DNA: TGTGCCAGCAGCTTAAGCCGGGGCGACTACAATGAGCAGTTCTTC.

At least ten counts were recorded for this clonotype. A read error is possible here, since a much larger clone lies one base away. The chain employs TRBV7-2 and TRBJ2-1, with TRBD2 identical over 10 bases. Looked up from germline, CDR1 is SGHTA and CDR2 is FQGNSA. The CDR3 sequence is 15 residues long. Losses at the gene ends were 5 bases for V and 10 bases for J; bases not matched to a gene: 11. DNA for the CDR3: TGTGCCAGCAGCCTTGGGGTAGCGGGGGGTTACGAGCAGTTCTTC. Translated, it gives CASSLGVAGGYEQFF.

The count of this clonotype is one. V and J are TRBV7-6 and TRBJ2-1, with unresolved D. The assigned J gene may be wrong: the sequence end matches TRBJ2-7 better. Germline-derived CDR1 and CDR2 are SGHVS and FNYEAQ. The CDR3 length is 16 residues. CDR3 DNA: TGTGCCAGCAGCCGCCCCCAGGCAGGTCGCTCCTACGAGCAGTACTTC. Encoded protein: CASSRPQAGRSYEQYF.

The chain combines TRBV7-2 with TRBJ1-6; perhaps TRBD1 as D (5 bases). V lost 5 bases to trimming and J lost 7 bases, with 12 bases between them. The CDR3 runs 14 residues. The germline CDR1 and CDR2 sequences are SGHTA and FQGNSA. CDR3 coding DNA: TGTGCCAGCAGCCCCAGGGTTGACAATTCACCCCTCCACTTT. This sequence encodes CASSPRVDNSPLHF.

The chain links TRBV12-3 or TRBV12-4 to TRBJ2-5; TRBD1 matches 11 bases. With 6 bases clipped from V and 3 bases from J, the junction kept 6 bases outside the gene matches. The CDR3 sequence is 15 residues long. The CDR3 nucleotides are TGTGCCAGCAGCCGATGGGACAGGGGGAAAGAGACCCAGTACTTC. This gives the protein CASSRWDRGKETQYF.

The chain employs TRBV7-6 and TRBJ2-6; unclear D gene. V was cut by 5 bases and J by 0 bases, with 8 bases left in between. CDR3 length equals 15 residues. From germline, CDR1 is SGHVS and CDR2 FNYEAQ. The CDR3 protein is CASSTVFSGANVLTF. In nucleotides, the CDR3 is TGTGCCAGCAGCACAGTGTTCTCTGGGGCCAACGTCCTGACTTTC. The full variable domain, with the rest looked up from reference TRBV7-6 and TRBJ2-6, is GAGVSQSPRYKVTKRGQDVALRCDPISGHVSLYWYRQALGQGPEFLTYFNYEAQQDKSGLPNDRFSAERPEGSISTLTIQRTEQRDSAMYRCASSTVFSGANVLTFGAGSRLTVL.

Of note for this clonotype: The DNA is left out, because the CDR3 cannot be placed on it with certainty; the CDR3 is given as TCRdb lists it. The genes are TRBV7-9 and TRBJ2-6; the D call of TRBD1 is as the table states it, not checked on the DNA. The length of the CDR3 is 21 amino acids, counting both ends. CDR1 and CDR2 (germline): SEHNR, FQNEAQ (reference sequence). The CDR3 loop reads CASREGVWLGRTGWLRAVLRF.

The V gene is TRBV7-8, the J gene TRBJ2-6, with a possible D match to TRBD1 (6 bases). The assigned J gene may be wrong: the sequence end matches TRBJ2-1 better. CDR1 SGHVS and CDR2 FQNEAQ come from the germline V gene. This CDR3 contains 15 residues. The CDR3 protein is CASSSSGTMRETQFF. The CDR3 DNA sequence: TGTGCCAGCAGCTCTTCCGGGACAATGAGGGAGACCCAGTTCTTC.

This clonotype was counted ten times or more. The chain uses TRBV7-6 and TRBJ2-1; 7 nucleotides match TRBD1. This CDR3 contains 13 residues. The germline V gene has CDR1 SGHVS and CDR2 FNYEAQ. The V gene end was trimmed by 5 bases and the J gene end by 6 bases; junction bases not matched to a gene: 4. The CDR3 DNA reads TGTGCCAGCAGCCAGGGGGACCTCAATGAGCAGTTCTTC. Translating gives CASSQGDLNEQFF.

In DNA form, the CDR3 reads TGTGCCAGCAGGGTGGACAGGGCTAATGAGCAGTTCTTC. This gives the protein CASRVDRANEQFF. The V gene is TRBV12-3 or TRBV12-4, the J gene TRBJ2-5; 8 bases fit TRBD1. The DNA end favors TRBJ2-1, so the J call may be wrong. This CDR3 comprises 13 residues.

CDR3 in amino acids: CASSLGSYGYTF. CDR3 nucleotides: TGTGCCAGCAGCTTAGGCAGCTATGGCTACACCTTC. The rearrangement links TRBV7-2 to TRBJ1-2; D is ambiguous. There are 12 residues in the CDR3. Per germline, CDR1 SGHTA and CDR2 FQGNSA. V was trimmed by 1 base and J by 4 bases, leaving 4 bases between them.

This rearrangement joins TRBV7-8 to TRBJ1-1; D remains unclear. This CDR3 region has 13 residues. The V end lost 1 base, the J end lost 7 bases, and 10 bases lay between the germline ends. The germline V gene encodes CDR1 SGHVS and CDR2 FQNEAQ. The DNA of the CDR3 is TGTGCCAGCAGCTTAGAGTACGGGAATGAAGCTTTCTTT. Protein sequence: CASSLEYGNEAFF.

Concerning this clonotype itself: Lacking the conserved final phenylalanine or tryptophan, this CDR3 likely reflects a read error. It is unclear where the CDR3 begins or ends on the DNA, so no DNA is shown, and the CDR3 is as TCRdb lists it. CDR3 region: CASSLRPEWEQYFGA. The chain employs TRBV7-9 and TRBJ2-6; whether TRBD1, the table's D call, matches the DNA was not checked. Germline CDR1 is SEHNR and CDR2 is FQNEAQ (reference sequence). The CDR3 is made up of 15 amino acids, end residues included.

In its sample, this clonotype is medium-sized. The rearrangement links TRBV7-9 to TRBJ2-2; TRBD2 is a possible D gene (6 bases). V was pared by 7 bases and J by 2 bases, with 17 bases between. The CDR3 length is 16 residues. The germline gives CDR1 SEHNR, CDR2 FQNEAQ (reference sequence). As DNA, the CDR3 is TGTGCCAGCAACCCCGCGGGGCGGATTAACACCGGGGAGCTGTTTTTT. Translated: CASNPAGRINTGELFF.

Ten or more counts support this clonotype. This may stem from a read error, because a much larger clone lies one nucleotide away. The V gene is TRBV6-1, the J gene TRBJ2-3, with TRBD2 as a possible D gene (5 bases). Germline CDR1 and CDR2: MNHNS and SASEGT. Trimming shortened V by 7 bases and J by 14 bases, and 16 bases separated the two germline ends. The CDR3 contains 11 residues. The CDR3 here is CASKNTGELYF. CDR3 coding DNA: TGTGCCAGCAAGAACACCGGGGAGCTGTATTTT.

The rearrangement uses TRBV24-1 and TRBJ1-1, with TRBD2 identical over 11 bases. The DNA end lines up better with TRBJ2-1; the J call may be wrong. CDR1 and CDR2 (germline): KGHDR, SFDVKD. The CDR3 is 16 residues long. CDR3 residues: CATSDPTSGRAHEQFF. CDR3 in DNA: TGTGCCACCAGTGACCCCACTAGCGGGAGAGCCCATGAGCAGTTCTTC.

The chain joins TRBV5-1 to TRBJ2-5; 7 nucleotides align to TRBD1. The J call is uncertain, as TRBJ2-1 better fits the DNA end. The length of the CDR3 is 15 residues. The germline CDR1 and CDR2 sequences are SGHRS and YFSETQ. The CDR3 loop reads CASSLTTGIDNEQFF. The CDR3, as DNA: TGCGCCAGCAGCTTGACGACAGGGATCGACAATGAGCAGTTCTTC.

The J gene is TRBJ2-2, the V gene TRBV10-3; D assignment may be TRBD1 or TRBD2 (5 bases each). The CDR3 spans 12 residues. Trimming removed 11 bases at V and 7 bases at J, with 14 bases between. Germline V gene data show CDR1 as ENHRY and CDR2 as SYGVKD. The DNA for the CDR3 is TGTGCCCCCGGGGCGGGCTTCGGGGAGCTGTTTTTT. This sequence encodes CAPGAGFGELFF.

In its sample, this clonotype was seen a few times. V gene TRBV5-1 combines with J gene TRBJ2-5; a possible D gene is TRBD2 (5 bases). The DNA end is more similar to TRBJ2-7, so the J call may be wrong. Germline V lookup: CDR1 SGHRS, CDR2 YFSETQ. The CDR3 has 14 residues. This CDR3 reads CASSSDLGNYEQYF. Here the CDR3 DNA reads TGCGCCAGCAGCTCGGACTTGGGGAACTACGAGCAGTACTTC.

V usage is TRBV6-1 and J usage is TRBJ2-3, with D possibly being TRBD2 (7 bases). The CDR3 length is 17 residues. V lost 2 bases to trimming and J lost 7 bases, with 22 bases between them. Germline V CDR1 and CDR2: MNHNS, SASEGT. The DNA of the CDR3 is TGTGCCAGCAGTGAAAAACTTGGGGGGGAGGGGACAAATACGCAGTATTTT. The encoded protein is CASSEKLGGEGTNTQYF.

This chain uses TRBV6-1 with TRBJ2-3; TRBD2 agrees at 12 bases. Looked up from germline, CDR1 is MNHNS and CDR2 is SASEGT. The CDR3 is 14 residues long. V was pared by 7 bases and J by 4 bases, with 3 bases of the junction left unmatched. CDR3 sequence reads: CASTGTSGSDTQYF. The CDR3 bases are TGTGCCAGCACTGGGACTAGCGGGTCAGATACGCAGTATTTT.

This clonotype was counted ten times or more. The chain combines TRBV5-1 with TRBJ2-1, with TRBD2 matching over 11 bases. This CDR3 comprises 21 residues. Germline-derived CDR1 and CDR2 are SGHRS and YFSETQ. V was pared by 4 bases and J by 0 bases, with 18 bases of the junction left unmatched. The DNA of the CDR3 is TGCGCCAGCAGCCCAGACAGGGGCGCCGGGACTAGCGGCAGCTCCTACAATGAGCAGTTCTTC. Protein sequence: CASSPDRGAGTSGSSYNEQFF.

V usage is TRBV25-1 and J usage is TRBJ1-2, with a weak D call TRBD1 (5 bases). The CDR3 contains 13 residues. Germline assignment: CDR1 MGHDK and CDR2 SYGVNS. V was shortened by 4 bases and J by 2 bases, with 8 bases between the two germline ends. DNA of the CDR3: TGTGCCAGCAGTGGTCGACAGAACTATGGCTACACCTTC. Translated: CASSGRQNYGYTF.